The 16 T cell receptor beta chains in this list originate from one sample, sequenced in a study of cytomegalovirus exposure and HLA in healthy donors. The primer mix had 60 Vbeta and 13 Jbeta primers. TCRdb keeps only in-frame clones here, not all; method: immunoSEQ multiplex PCR. The sample holds approximately 110,000 clones. Sequencing was carried out using PBMCs. The receptors originated from a man in his thirties or forties in good health and CMV-seronegative.

This chain joins TRBV7-9 and TRBJ2-1, with 7 bases matching TRBD1. The ends lost 0 bases at V and 6 bases at J; junction bases unmatched: 8. In germline, CDR1 is SEHNR, CDR2 FQNEAQ (reference sequence). The CDR3 totals 16 residues. In DNA, the CDR3 is TGTGCCAGCAGCTTAGCGATCAGGACAGGTGGCAATGAGCAGTTCTTC. Its translation is CASSLAIRTGGNEQFF.

The V call is TRBV5-3, the J call TRBJ1-3; D is possibly TRBD1 (5 bases). TRBV5-3 is an open reading frame, and its role is uncertain. This CDR3 region has 17 residues. Trimming left V 4 bases short and J 0 bases short, with 17 bases between. The CDR3 DNA follows: TGTGCCAGAAGCCCTACCCAGGGTGGCCGCTCTGGAAACACCATATATTTT. Translating gives CARSPTQGGRSGNTIYF.

The rearrangement uses TRBV2 and TRBJ2-3, with D uncertain. CDR1 is SNHLY, CDR2 FYNNEI, per germline. V was shortened by 1 base and J by 0 bases, with 11 bases between the two germline ends. This CDR3 is 16 amino acids long. The CDR3 DNA sequence: TGTGCCAGCAGTGAAGAGCCCGGTGCTAGCACAGATACGCAGTATTTT. This encodes CASSEEPGASTDTQYF.

To note about this clone: Other nucleotide sequences from this sample produce the same CDR3. The chain carries TRBV9 and TRBJ2-1; D gene unclear. The CDR3 runs 15 residues. Trimming removed 0 bases at V and 0 bases at J, with 7 bases between. CDR1 and CDR2 (germline): SGDLS, YYNGEE. DNA for the CDR3: TGTGCCAGCAGCGTAGACGTGCGCTCCTACAATGAGCAGTTCTTC. It specifies CASSVDVRSYNEQFF.

The V call is TRBV29-1, the J call TRBJ1-4; 7 bases are a match to TRBD1. The J segment lost 5 bases and the V segment lost 7 bases, leaving 7 bases of the junction unmatched. The CDR3 is 13 residues long. Germline CDR1 and CDR2: SQVTM and ANQGSEA. CDR3 sequence reads: CSARDSYNEKLFF. The CDR3 DNA sequence: TGCAGCGCGCGGGACAGCTACAATGAAAAACTGTTTTTT.

The chain combines TRBV5-6 with TRBJ2-7; D perhaps matches TRBD1 (5 bases). The CDR3 sequence is 15 residues long. Germline-derived CDR1 and CDR2 are SGHDT and YYEEEE. Trimming cost V 7 bases and J 3 bases, with 20 bases left between them. The CDR3: CASGDMGQGNYEQYF. Written as DNA, the CDR3 is TGTGCCAGCGGAGACATGGGGCAGGGTAACTACGAGCAGTACTTC.

This chain links TRBV25-1 with TRBJ1-6; D not certain. CDR1 and CDR2 (germline): MGHDK, SYGVNS. Trimming removed 2 bases at V and 8 bases at J, with 10 bases between. CDR3 size: 14 residues. The CDR3 DNA reads as TGTGCCAGCAGTGAACATTACAGAGATTCACCCCTCCACTTT. Translated: CASSEHYRDSPLHF.

V gene TRBV7-2 combines with J gene TRBJ2-5, with D uncertain. This CDR3 is 13 amino acids long. The germline V and J ends were trimmed by 5 bases and 2 bases, with 9 bases remaining between them. Germline V lookup: CDR1 SGHTA, CDR2 FQGNSA. CDR3 region: CASSPDIQETQYF. CDR3 in DNA: TGTGCCAGCAGCCCTGACATACAAGAGACCCAGTACTTC. Drawing the rest from reference TRBV7-2 and TRBJ2-5, the complete variable domain is GAGVSQSPSNKVTEKGKDVELRCDPISGHTALYWYRQSLGQGLEFLIYFQGNSAPDKSGLPSDRFSAERTGGSVSTLTIQRTQQEDSAVYLCASSPDIQETQYFGPGTRLLVL.

This chain uses TRBV7-8 with TRBJ1-6; D is uncertain. CDR1 SGHVS and CDR2 FQNEAQ come from the germline V gene. The V end was cut by 5 bases, the J end by 8 bases, with 19 bases between. The length of the CDR3 is 16 residues. CDR3 region: CASSAHSQDPDSPLHF. As DNA, the CDR3 is TGTGCCAGCAGCGCCCATTCCCAAGATCCGGATTCACCCCTCCACTTT.

The rearrangement links TRBV4-1 to TRBJ2-7; 9 bases map to TRBD2. V lost 1 base to trimming and J lost 3 bases; unmatched junction nucleotides: 4. Germline-derived CDR1 and CDR2 are MGHRA and YSYEKL. This CDR3 has 15 residues. In DNA form, the CDR3 reads TGCGCCAGCAGCCAAGTAACTAGCGGGTACTACGAGCAGTACTTC. It is translated as CASSQVTSGYYEQYF.

The rearrangement joins TRBV7-8 to TRBJ2-7; possible D gene TRBD1, 5 bases. This CDR3 has 12 amino acids. Germline CDR1 SGHVS, CDR2 FQNEAQ. The V end was cut by 5 bases, the J end by 2 bases, with 7 bases between. DNA for the CDR3: TGTGCCAGCAGCGACAGTACCTACGAGCAGTACTTC. It codes for CASSDSTYEQYF.

The J gene is TRBJ2-1, the V gene TRBV7-3; TRBD2 agrees at 14 bases. This CDR3 region has 19 residues. With 4 bases clipped from V and 0 bases from J, the junction kept 8 bases outside the gene matches. Germline V gives CDR1 SGHTA, CDR2 FQGTGA. CDR3 loop: CASSSQTSGRESSYNEQFF. Here the CDR3 DNA reads TGTGCCAGCAGCTCCCAGACTAGCGGGAGGGAAAGCTCCTACAATGAGCAGTTCTTC.

The chain recombines TRBV7-2 with TRBJ2-5; 7 bases agree with TRBD1. This CDR3 is 12 amino acids long. The V gene end was trimmed by 1 base and the J gene end by 9 bases; junction bases not matched to a gene: 2. In germline, CDR1 is SGHTA, CDR2 FQGNSA. CDR3 sequence: CASSLGGTAQYF. In nucleotides, the CDR3 is TGTGCCAGCAGCTTAGGAGGGACAGCCCAGTACTTC.

The J gene is TRBJ2-3, the V gene TRBV10-3, with D uncertain. Trimming cost V 7 bases and J 6 bases, with 11 bases left between them. Germline CDR1 and CDR2: ENHRY and SYGVKD. This CDR3 is 12 amino acids long. The CDR3 region has the DNA TGTGCCATCACATCTGCCGGGGATACGCAGTATTTT. Translating it yields CAITSAGDTQYF.

V and J are TRBV27 and TRBJ2-7, with 10 positions matching TRBD2. Germline CDR1 reads MNHEY; CDR2 reads SMNVEV (reference sequence). This CDR3 comprises 15 residues. Germline trimming cut 3 bases from V and 4 bases from J; bases unmatched to any gene: 6. CDR3 region: CASSFGAGGGYEQYF. Written as DNA, the CDR3 is TGTGCCAGCAGTTTTGGAGCGGGAGGGGGATACGAGCAGTACTTC.

The chain is built from TRBV2 and TRBJ1-2; D gene ambiguous. V lost 3 bases and J 4 bases, leaving 12 bases between the germline ends. Germline-derived CDR1 and CDR2 are SNHLY and FYNNEI. The CDR3 covers 14 residues. CDR3 residues: CASSDWQASYGYTF. CDR3 nucleotide sequence: TGTGCCAGCAGTGATTGGCAGGCCTCCTATGGCTACACCTTC.